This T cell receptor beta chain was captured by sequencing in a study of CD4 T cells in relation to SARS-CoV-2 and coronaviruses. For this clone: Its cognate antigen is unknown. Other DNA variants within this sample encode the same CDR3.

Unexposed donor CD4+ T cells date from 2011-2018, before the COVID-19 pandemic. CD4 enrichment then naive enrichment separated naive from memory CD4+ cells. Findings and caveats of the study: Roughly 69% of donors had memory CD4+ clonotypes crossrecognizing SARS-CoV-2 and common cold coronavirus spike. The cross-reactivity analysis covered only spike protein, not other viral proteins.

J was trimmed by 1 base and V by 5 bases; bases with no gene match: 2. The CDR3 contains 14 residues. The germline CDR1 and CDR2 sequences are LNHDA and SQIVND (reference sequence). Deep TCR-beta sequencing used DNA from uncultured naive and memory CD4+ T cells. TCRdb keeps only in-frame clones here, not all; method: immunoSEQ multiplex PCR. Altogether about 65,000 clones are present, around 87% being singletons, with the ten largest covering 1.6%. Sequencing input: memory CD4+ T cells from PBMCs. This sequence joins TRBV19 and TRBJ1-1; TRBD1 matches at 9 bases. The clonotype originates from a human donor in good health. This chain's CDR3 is CASSPGQGNTEAFF. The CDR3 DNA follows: TGTGCCAGTAGTCCGGGACAGGGGAACACTGAAGCTTTCTTT.